The T cell receptor beta chain described here comes from a study of sequential checkpoint blockade in melanoma. Treatment in this sample: randomized to nivolumab then ipilimumab (arm A) or the reverse (arm B). Libraries were prepared by immunoSEQ multiplex PCR; TCRdb keeps only in-frame clonotypes and omits some of them. The sample has under 45,000 clones, just under 85% seen once. The TCR sequence derives from a human donor with melanoma. The source was CD8+ T cells sorted from blood (inferred from file names), collected from a patient given nivolumab and ipilimumab in sequence.

CDR3 DNA sequence: TGCGCCACCTTGCTAAGGGGGGGAGCGCCCACAGATACGCAGTATTTT. It yields the protein CATLLRGGAPTDTQYF. The chain combines TRBV5-1 with TRBJ2-3, with D possibly TRBD2 on 7 matching bases. V lost 9 bases and J lost 2, with 22 bases in between. The CDR3 covers 16 residues. From germline, CDR1 is SGHRS and CDR2 YFSETQ. The entire variable domain, with the rest obtained from reference TRBV5-1 and TRBJ2-3, is as follows: KAGVTQTPRYLIKTRGQQVTLSCSPISGHRSVSWYQQTPGQGLQFLFEYFSETQRNKGNFPGRFSGRQFSNSRSEMNVSTLELGDSALYLCATLLRGGAPTDTQYFGPGTRLTVL.